This T cell receptor beta chain was identified in a study of cytomegalovirus exposure and HLA in healthy donors. CDR3 length equals 15 residues. CDR1 is SNHLY, CDR2 FYNNEI, per germline. The ends were cut back, 4 bases at V and 3 bases at J, with 13 bases in the middle. Study-level points and caveats: Cytomegalovirus association was listed for 170 or so TCR beta chains.

Data came from immunoSEQ multiplex PCR; TCRdb stores just in-frame clones and leaves some out. Of roughly 180,000 clones in the sample, about nine tenths are singletons; the top ten hold 7.2%. Remarks on this clone: The antigen is unknown.

The clonotype was recovered from a young man in good health and CMV-seropositive. This chain uses TRBV2 with TRBJ2-1; D might be TRBD2 (5 bases). The sample comprised PBMCs. CDR3 sequence reads: CASSGVGGYYNEQFF. In DNA form, the CDR3 reads TGTGCCAGCAGTGGGGTCGGAGGCTACTACAATGAGCAGTTCTTC.